The 26 T cell receptor beta chains listed next were all sequenced from one sample in a study of T cell responses to AZD1222 COVID-19 vaccine. Measured with immunoSEQ multiplex PCR; TCRdb has only the in-frame clones, and not every one. The table includes fewer than 150,000 clones, about 88% detected once. Here the sequenced sample was peripheral blood, taken on day 0 of AZD1222 vaccination. All receptors derive from an adult in good health.

CDR3: CASSPDRAGYTF. The CDR3 DNA sequence: TGTGCCAGCTCACCAGACAGGGCTGGCTACACCTTC. The chain employs TRBV18 and TRBJ1-2; TRBD1 agrees at 7 bases. CDR1 is KGHSH and CDR2 is LQKENI in the germline V gene. This CDR3 is 12 amino acids long. J was trimmed by 7 bases and V by 2 bases; bases with no gene match: 1.

The chain is built from TRBV7-8 and TRBJ1-1; D gene uncertain. This CDR3 comprises 15 residues. The germline V gene encodes CDR1 SGHVS and CDR2 FQNEAQ. V was shortened by 0 bases and J by 4 bases, with 12 bases between the two germline ends. The CDR3 sequence is CASSLAHGGATEAFF. The CDR3 DNA sequence: TGTGCCAGCAGCTTAGCGCATGGCGGTGCCACTGAAGCTTTCTTT.

V usage is TRBV18 and J usage is TRBJ2-7; 11 nucleotides agree with TRBD1. V lost 3 bases and J lost 3; bases outside the gene matches: 7. This CDR3 spans 16 amino acids. The germline gives CDR1 KGHSH, CDR2 LQKENI. The CDR3 is CASSPPKGTGGYEQYF. The CDR3, as DNA: TGTGCCAGCTCACCTCCGAAGGGGACAGGGGGCTACGAGCAGTACTTC.

This clone was seen more than once but under ten times. The rearrangement uses TRBV6-1 and TRBJ2-7; 8 nucleotides match TRBD1. The V gene's germline CDR1 is MNHNS and CDR2 SASEGT. Trimming removed 1 base from V and 0 bases from J; junction bases left unmatched: 2. CDR3 length: 15 residues. The CDR3 spells CASSEDTGGSYEQYF. The CDR3 nucleotides read TGTGCCAGCAGTGAAGACACAGGGGGCTCCTACGAGCAGTACTTC.

This chain joins TRBV5-1 and TRBJ2-7; D remains unclear. The CDR3 loop spans 14 amino acids. The germline CDR1 and CDR2 sequences are SGHRS and YFSETQ. Trimming stripped 0 bases from V and 7 bases from J, with 14 bases between. CDR3 amino acids: CASSLAVGLREQYF. CDR3 in DNA: TGCGCCAGCAGCTTGGCCGTAGGGCTCCGGGAGCAGTACTTC. Filled out from reference TRBV5-1 and TRBJ2-7, the complete variable domain reads KAGVTQTPRYLIKTRGQQVTLSCSPISGHRSVSWYQQTPGQGLQFLFEYFSETQRNKGNFPGRFSGRQFSNSRSEMNVSTLELGDSALYLCASSLAVGLREQYFGPGTRLTVT.

This chain joins TRBV4-3 and TRBJ1-4; 8 nucleotides align to TRBD1. Per the germline V gene, CDR1 is LGHNA and CDR2 is YSLEER. The trim removed 4 bases at V and 8 bases at J, leaving 9 bases unmatched. This CDR3 contains 15 residues. In nucleotides, the CDR3 is TGCGCCAGCAGCCCGGACAGGGCGGTGTACGAAAAACTGTTTTTT. This sequence encodes CASSPDRAVYEKLFF.

V is TRBV10-3 and J is TRBJ2-7; D possibly corresponds to TRBD2 (5 bases). Trimming took 0 bases from V and 2 from J, leaving 8 bases between them. There are 14 residues in the CDR3. CDR1 is ENHRY and CDR2 is SYGVKD in the germline V gene. The CDR3 loop reads CAISESGVAYEQYF. The CDR3, as DNA: TGTGCCATCAGTGAGTCGGGAGTAGCCTACGAGCAGTACTTC.

This chain joins TRBV3-1 (or the pseudogene TRBV3-2) and TRBJ1-2, with D tentatively TRBD1 (6 bases). V dropped 0 bases and J dropped 5 bases, with 13 bases sitting between them. The CDR3 is 15 amino acids. Germline-derived CDR1 and CDR2 are LGHDT and YNNKEL (reference sequence). The CDR3 DNA is TGTGCCAGCAGCCAAGACCCCGGGACATTTTATGGCTACACCTTC. This translates into CASSQDPGTFYGYTF.

The chain uses TRBV2 and TRBJ2-3; D is ambiguous. CDR3 length: 12 residues. Trimming pared 5 bases from V and 0 bases from J, leaving 3 bases between. Germline V gives CDR1 SNHLY, CDR2 FYNNEI. The CDR3 DNA sequence: TGTGCCAGCAGTACTAGCACAGATACGCAGTATTTT. Residues: CASSTSTDTQYF.

CDR3 in DNA: TGTGCCAGCTCACCATCTTTTGGCTCCTACGAGCAGTACTTC. This sequence encodes CASSPSFGSYEQYF. This chain uses TRBV18 with TRBJ2-7; D call uncertain. V shed 2 bases and J shed 0 bases, with 8 bases lying between them. The CDR3 extends over 14 amino acids. Germline-derived CDR1 and CDR2 are KGHSH and LQKENI.

This chain joins TRBV15 and TRBJ2-5; D remains ambiguous. Trimming took off 5 bases at V and 1 base at J, with 2 bases between the two ends. CDR3 length: 11 amino acids. Germline V gives CDR1 LNHNV, CDR2 YYDKDF (reference sequence). CDR3 protein: CATSGQETQYF. The CDR3 DNA reads as TGTGCCACCAGCGGCCAAGAGACCCAGTACTTC.

The chain uses TRBV29-1 and TRBJ1-2; 10 bases map to TRBD1. J was trimmed by 1 base and V by 3 bases; bases with no gene match: 2. The germline gives CDR1 SQVTM, CDR2 ANQGSEA. There are 14 residues in the CDR3. CDR3 sequence (DNA): TGCAGCGTTGATCGGACAGGGGGTAACTATGGCTACACCTTC. Amino acid sequence: CSVDRTGGNYGYTF.

The chain joins TRBV5-6 to TRBJ2-5, with a weak D call TRBD1 (8 bases). The V end was cut by 2 bases, the J end by 5 bases, with 19 bases between. The CDR3 has 16 residues. Per the germline V gene, CDR1 is SGHDT and CDR2 is YYEEEE. The CDR3 coding sequence is TGTGCCAGCAGCTTCCTATGGACAGGGAGGGGGGAGACCCAGTACTTC. It encodes CASSFLWTGRGETQYF.

V gene TRBV9 combines with J gene TRBJ2-7; 9 positions agree with TRBD1. V lost 4 bases to trimming and J lost 4 bases; unmatched junction nucleotides: 3. Germline V CDR1 and CDR2: SGDLS, YYNGEE. CDR3 size: 13 residues. CDR3 amino acids: CASSQGQGYEQYF. The CDR3 bases are TGTGCCAGCAGCCAGGGACAGGGTTACGAGCAGTACTTC. Combining the CDR3 with reference TRBV9 and TRBJ2-7 gives the whole variable domain DSGVTQTPKHLITATGQRVTLRCSPRSGDLSVYWYQQSLDQGLQFLIQYYNGEERAKGNILERFSAQQFPDLHSELNLSSLELGDSALYFCASSQGQGYEQYFGPGTRLTVT.

A single count supports this clone. CDR3 nucleotide sequence: TGCGCCAGCAGCTTGGGACAGGGGGCCCTCTACGAGCAGTACTTC. Amino acids: CASSLGQGALYEQYF. This chain joins TRBV5-1 and TRBJ2-7; TRBD1 agrees at 10 bases. CDR3 length: 15 amino acids. V trimming: 0 bases; J trimming: 3 bases; junction bases outside the gene matches: 3. Germline assignment: CDR1 SGHRS and CDR2 YFSETQ. The variable domain in full, completed from reference TRBV5-1 and TRBJ2-7, reads KAGVTQTPRYLIKTRGQQVTLSCSPISGHRSVSWYQQTPGQGLQFLFEYFSETQRNKGNFPGRFSGRQFSNSRSEMNVSTLELGDSALYLCASSLGQGALYEQYFGPGTRLTVT.

The gene calls are TRBV19 and TRBJ1-6; D may be TRBD1 (5 bases). Trimming took off 4 bases at V and 0 bases at J, with 19 bases between the two ends. This CDR3 comprises 19 residues. Germline-derived CDR1 and CDR2 are LNHDA and SQIVND (reference sequence). The CDR3 bases are TGTGCCAGTAGTACGTTCGGGGACGCTAGGAGCTCCTATAATTCACCCCTCCACTTT. Residues: CASSTFGDARSSYNSPLHF.

CDR3 loop: CASSYSTGLPYEQYF. DNA for the CDR3: TGTGCCAGCAGTTACTCGACGGGGCTACCCTACGAGCAGTACTTC. The chain carries TRBV6-5 and TRBJ2-7; D is tentatively TRBD1 or TRBD2 (5 bases each). CDR1 and CDR2 from the germline V gene are MNHEY and SVGAGI. The CDR3 consists of 15 residues. V lost 0 bases to trimming and J lost 2 bases, with 11 bases between them.

The chain joins TRBV15 to TRBJ2-7, with unresolved D. The germline V and J ends were trimmed by 0 bases and 3 bases, with 6 bases remaining between them. The CDR3 totals 13 residues. Germline lookup yields CDR1 LNHNV and CDR2 YYDKDF (reference sequence). Written as DNA, the CDR3 is TGTGCCACCAGCAGAGACTCCTTCTACGAGCAGTACTTC. Encoded protein: CATSRDSFYEQYF.

This clone occurred once. The chain carries TRBV6-2 or TRBV6-3 and TRBJ1-2; a weak D match, TRBD1 (6 bases). The CDR3 covers 16 residues. From germline, CDR1 is MNHEY and CDR2 SVGEGT. Trimming took off 4 bases at V and 3 bases at J, with 18 bases between the two ends. The CDR3, as DNA: TGTGCCAGCAGTTCCGTTCGTACAGGGTGGGACTATGGCTACACCTTC. Encoded protein: CASSSVRTGWDYGYTF.

The gene calls are TRBV4-1 and TRBJ2-1; tentative D call: TRBD2 (7 bases). CDR3 length equals 16 residues. Trimming pared 4 bases from V and 3 bases from J, leaving 16 bases between. CDR1 MGHRA and CDR2 YSYEKL come from the germline V gene. CDR3 in amino acids: CASSLVSGGLYNEQFF. The CDR3 coding sequence is TGCGCCAGCAGCCTCGTCTCCGGGGGGCTCTACAATGAGCAGTTCTTC.

The genes are TRBV12-5 and TRBJ1-5; D unclear. The CDR3 length is 17 residues. Germline assignment: CDR1 LGHNT and CDR2 FRNRAP. V was trimmed by 4 bases and J by 3 bases, leaving 19 bases between them. The CDR3 reads CASGSTGPLSINQPQHF. The CDR3 DNA is TGTGCTAGTGGTTCCACCGGGCCCCTGAGCATCAATCAGCCCCAGCATTTT.

This chain uses TRBV4-3 with TRBJ1-3; 9 bases agree with TRBD1. The CDR3 runs 14 residues. V dropped 3 bases and J dropped 6; count of bases not matched to a gene: 3. Germline CDR1 and CDR2: LGHNA and YSLEER. The CDR3 coding sequence is TGCGCCAGCAGCCACCGGGACAGGGCAAACACCATATATTTT. Protein product: CASSHRDRANTIYF.

CDR3 loop: CASSPNRINTEAFF. The CDR3, as DNA: TGTGCCAGCAGCCCCAACAGGATCAACACTGAAGCTTTCTTT. The chain combines TRBV7-2 with TRBJ1-1; D may be TRBD1 (5 bases). Trimming removed 5 bases from V and 2 bases from J, with 12 bases in between. Germline assignment: CDR1 SGHTA and CDR2 FQGNSA. CDR3 size: 14 residues.

The gene calls are TRBV18 and TRBJ2-2, with 9 bases aligning to TRBD1. In germline, CDR1 is KGHSH, CDR2 LQKENI. This CDR3 has 16 residues. Losses at the gene ends were 3 bases for V and 1 base for J; bases not matched to a gene: 3. Here the CDR3 DNA reads TGTGCCAGCTCACCCCAGGGACAGGGGAACACCGGGGAGCTGTTTTTT. Protein product: CASSPQGQGNTGELFF.

V is TRBV5-1 and J is TRBJ2-3; 9 bases line up with TRBD1. Per germline, CDR1 SGHRS and CDR2 YFSETQ. The CDR3 is 15 residues long. The trim removed 2 bases at V and 6 bases at J, leaving 7 bases unmatched. CDR3 region: CASSFVTGGGDTQYF. CDR3 nucleotide sequence: TGCGCCAGCAGCTTTGTTACAGGGGGCGGGGATACGCAGTATTTT. Using reference TRBV5-1 and TRBJ2-3 for the parts outside the CDR3, the full variable domain is KAGVTQTPRYLIKTRGQQVTLSCSPISGHRSVSWYQQTPGQGLQFLFEYFSETQRNKGNFPGRFSGRQFSNSRSEMNVSTLELGDSALYLCASSFVTGGGDTQYFGPGTRLTVL.

The rearrangement links TRBV6-5 to TRBJ2-7; D is unclear. The germline V gene has CDR1 MNHEY and CDR2 SVGAGI. With 0 bases removed from V and 2 bases from J, the gap between germline ends came to 8 bases. The CDR3 extends over 14 amino acids. The CDR3 here is CASSYSKTAYEQYF. CDR3 bases: TGTGCCAGCAGTTACTCGAAAACAGCCTACGAGCAGTACTTC.